The clone carrying this T cell receptor beta chain has a handful of counts. Its antigen is currently unknown. The CDR3 consists of 13 residues. V lost 4 bases and J lost 9; bases outside the gene matches: 7. Germline CDR1 reads SGHTA; CDR2 reads FQGNSA. This record belongs to a study of T cell repertoires in cytomegalovirus infection. Study-level information: An indication of both CMV infection and matching HLA type came from public TCR beta signatures. Study-level points and caveats: Within the response measured ex vivo, HLA-C-restricted CMV-specific TCR beta clonotypes were dominant.

A single record per CDR3 protein comes from TCRdb applying MiXCR to the reads. The table shows some 130,000 distinct CDR3 sequences, with 20% to 30% occurring only once. Material for sequencing was PBMCs, sequenced either directly or after in vitro stimulation (not recorded which). V is TRBV7-2 and J is TRBJ1-1; 8 nucleotides align to TRBD1. The clonotype was recovered from a human donor in good health (CMV status not recorded). Some clones in this sample may be carry-over from other donors' samples. The DNA for the CDR3 is TGTGCCAGCAGCTCAGGACAGGGACAAAAAGCTTTCTTT. This translates into CASSSGQGQKAFF.